This TCR beta chain was identified during a study of cytomegalovirus exposure and HLA in healthy donors. PCR employed 60 Vbeta and 13 Jbeta primers. Repertoires were generated with immunoSEQ multiplex PCR, while TCRdb's copy carries only in-frame clones and drops some. The sample includes about 150,000 clones, just under 75% of them seen just once. Trimming removed 5 bases from V and 5 bases from J; junction bases left unmatched: 2. Germline assignment: CDR1 GTSNPN and CDR2 SVGIG (reference sequence). The CDR3 is 12 residues long. This TCR derives from a woman between 18 and 29 years old in good health and CMV-seronegative. Material for sequencing was PBMCs. V is TRBV30 and J is TRBJ2-5; 10 bases map to TRBD1. The CDR3 nucleotides are TGTGCCTGGGGGGGACAGGGGGAGACCCAGTACTTC. This sequence encodes CAWGGQGETQYF.